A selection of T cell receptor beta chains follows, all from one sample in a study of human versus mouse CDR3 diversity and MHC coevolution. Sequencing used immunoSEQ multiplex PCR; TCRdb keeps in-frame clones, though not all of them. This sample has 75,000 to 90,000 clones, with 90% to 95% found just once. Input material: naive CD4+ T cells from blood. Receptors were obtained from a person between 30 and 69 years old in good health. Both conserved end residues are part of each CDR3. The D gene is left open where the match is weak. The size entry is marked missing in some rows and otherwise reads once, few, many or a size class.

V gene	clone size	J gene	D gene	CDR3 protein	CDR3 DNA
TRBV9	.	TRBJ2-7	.	CASSETVHSYEQYF	TGTGCCAGCAGCGAAACAGTCCACTCCTACGAGCAGTACTTC
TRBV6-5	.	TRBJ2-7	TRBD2	CASSHSGRARYEQYF	TGTGCCAGCAGTCATAGCGGGAGGGCCAGGTACGAGCAGTACTTC
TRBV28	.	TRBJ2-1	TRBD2	CASSSPGLASTYNEQFF	TGTGCCAGCAGTTCCCCGGGACTAGCGTCTACCTACAATGAGCAGTTCTTC
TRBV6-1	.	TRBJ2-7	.	CASGRGYEQYF	TGTGCCAGCGGGCGGGGCTACGAGCAGTACTTC
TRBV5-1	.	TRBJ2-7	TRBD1	CASSGGQGGEQYF	TGCGCCAGCAGCGGGGGACAGGGTGGGGAGCAGTACTTC
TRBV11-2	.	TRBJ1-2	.	CASSLVHASYGYTF	TGTGCCAGCAGCTTAGTTCACGCGAGCTATGGCTACACCTTC
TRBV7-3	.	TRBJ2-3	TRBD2	CASSLMAGGLTDTQYF	TGTGCCAGCAGCTTAATGGCGGGAGGGCTCACAGATACGCAGTATTTT
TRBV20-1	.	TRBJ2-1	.	CSANSNEQFF	TGCAGTGCTAACAGCAATGAGCAGTTCTTC
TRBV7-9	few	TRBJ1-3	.	CASSSATGSSGNTIYF	TGTGCCAGCAGCTCCGCGACAGGTTCCTCTGGAAACACCATATATTTT
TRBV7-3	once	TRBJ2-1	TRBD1	CASSLEGAGYNEQFF	TGTGCCAGCAGCTTAGAGGGGGCTGGTTACAATGAGCAGTTCTTC
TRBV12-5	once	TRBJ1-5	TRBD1	CASGSRTGADNQPQHF	TGTGCTAGTGGTTCCCGGACAGGGGCGGACAATCAGCCCCAGCATTTT
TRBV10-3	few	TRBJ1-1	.	CAISEGDKSTEAFF	TGTGCCATCAGTGAGGGGGACAAATCCACTGAAGCTTTCTTT
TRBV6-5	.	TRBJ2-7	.	CASSSPVLSYEQYF	TGTGCCAGCAGTTCCCCGGTACTCTCCTACGAGCAGTACTTC
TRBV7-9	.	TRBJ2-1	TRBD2	CASSVGLAVNEQFF	TGTGCCAGCAGCGTGGGACTAGCGGTCAATGAGCAGTTCTTC
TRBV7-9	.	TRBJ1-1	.	CASPREGVNTEAFF	TGTGCCAGCCCAAGGGAAGGGGTGAACACTGAAGCTTTCTTT
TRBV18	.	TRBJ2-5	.	CASSDSIQETQYF	TGTGCCAGCTCCGACAGTATACAAGAGACCCAGTACTTC
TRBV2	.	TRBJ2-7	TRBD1	CASSPTGTGNYEQYF	TGTGCCAGCAGTCCAACCGGGACAGGAAACTACGAGCAGTACTTC
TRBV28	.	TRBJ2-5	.	CASSLRGLQETQYF	TGTGCCAGCAGTTTGCGGGGACTGCAAGAGACCCAGTACTTC
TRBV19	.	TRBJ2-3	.	CASSIAGHRLTSDTQYF	TGTGCCAGTAGTATAGCGGGACATAGATTGACGTCAGATACGCAGTATTTT
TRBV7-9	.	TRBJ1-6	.	CASSLDPDNSPLHF	TGTGCCAGCAGCTTAGATCCCGATAATTCACCCCTCCACTTT
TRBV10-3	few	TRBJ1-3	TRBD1	CAISDLTGIGNTIYF	TGTGCCATCAGTGACCTGACAGGGATTGGAAACACCATATATTTT
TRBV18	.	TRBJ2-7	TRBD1	CASSRDRGEDEQYF	TGTGCCAGCTCAAGGGACAGGGGCGAAGACGAGCAGTACTTC
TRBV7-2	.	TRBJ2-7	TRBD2	CASSLAGGLYEQYF	TGTGCCAGCAGCTTAGCGGGAGGGCTTTACGAGCAGTACTTC
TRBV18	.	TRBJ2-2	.	CASSRRLKNTGELFF	TGTGCCAGCTCGAGGCGCCTCAAGAACACCGGGGAGCTGTTTTTT
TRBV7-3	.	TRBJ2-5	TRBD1	CASSSGQGRETQYF	TGTGCCAGCAGCTCCGGACAGGGTCGGGAGACCCAGTACTTC
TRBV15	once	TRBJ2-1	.	CATSRDTSGPLF	TGTGCCACCAGCAGAGATACCAGCGGGCCTCTCTTC
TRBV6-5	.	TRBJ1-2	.	CASSYGGPPRYGYTF	TGTGCCAGCAGTTACGGAGGACCCCCTCGCTATGGCTACACCTTC
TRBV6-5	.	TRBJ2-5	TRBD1	CASSKGQQETQYF	TGTGCCAGCAGTAAGGGACAGCAAGAGACCCAGTACTTC
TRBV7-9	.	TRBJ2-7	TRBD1	CASSPRQGSEQYF	TGTGCCAGCAGCCCAAGACAGGGGAGCGAGCAGTACTTC
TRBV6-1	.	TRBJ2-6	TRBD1	CASSDGQGVFSGANVLTF	TGTGCCAGCAGTGACGGACAGGGGGTCTTCTCTGGGGCCAACGTCCTGACTTTC
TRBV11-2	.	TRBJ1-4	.	CASSYPFSEKLFF	TGTGCCAGCAGCTATCCGTTCAGTGAAAAACTGTTTTTT
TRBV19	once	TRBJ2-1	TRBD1	CASSRTGGINEQFF	TGTGCCAGTAGTAGAACAGGGGGCATCAATGAGCAGTTCTTC
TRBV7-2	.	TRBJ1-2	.	CASSPGAGGGIDYGYTF	TGTGCCAGCAGCCCAGGCGCGGGGGGGGGTATAGACTATGGCTACACCTTC
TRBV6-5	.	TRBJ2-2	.	CASRPGLFGELFF	TGTGCCAGCCGACCAGGACTTTTCGGGGAGCTGTTTTTT
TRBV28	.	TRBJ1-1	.	CASSFGGARKTEAFF	TGTGCCAGCAGTTTTGGGGGCGCGAGGAAGACTGAAGCTTTCTTT
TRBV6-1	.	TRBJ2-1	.	CASSETRQTYNEQFF	TGTGCCAGCAGTGAAACTAGGCAGACGTACAATGAGCAGTTCTTC
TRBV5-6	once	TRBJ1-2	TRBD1	CASSPPGQGFPNYGYTF	TGTGCCAGCAGCCCCCCGGGACAGGGGTTTCCAAACTATGGCTACACCTTC
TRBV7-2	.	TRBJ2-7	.	CASSTRDGSSYEQYF	TGTGCCAGCAGCACCCGGGACGGGAGCTCCTACGAGCAGTACTTC
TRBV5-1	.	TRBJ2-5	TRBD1	CASSPYRGQETQYF	TGCGCCAGCAGCCCGTACAGGGGACAAGAGACCCAGTACTTC
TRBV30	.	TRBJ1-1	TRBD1	CACSTGVAVGAFF	TGTGCCTGCTCGACAGGGGTCGCAGTTGGAGCTTTCTTT
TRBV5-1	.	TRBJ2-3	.	CASYTQGSTDTQYF	TGCGCCAGCTATACTCAGGGAAGCACAGATACGCAGTATTTT
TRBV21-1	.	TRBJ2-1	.	CASSKEDRTNEQFF	TGTGCCAGCAGCAAAGAGGACAGAACCAATGAGCAGTTCTTC
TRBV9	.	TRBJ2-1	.	CASSVGGGNYNEQFF	TGTGCCAGCAGCGTAGGAGGGGGAAACTACAATGAGCAGTTCTTC
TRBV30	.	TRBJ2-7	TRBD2	CAWILPSGTNYEQYF	TGTGCCTGGATTCTCCCTAGCGGGACGAACTACGAGCAGTACTTC
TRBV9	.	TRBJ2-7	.	CASSVALGYEQYF	TGTGCCAGCAGCGTAGCCCTCGGTTACGAGCAGTACTTC
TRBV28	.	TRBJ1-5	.	CASSYLTAGPEDLEGF	TGTGCCAGCAGTTACCTCACGGCAGGCCCCGAAGATTTAGAAGGTTTT
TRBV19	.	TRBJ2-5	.	CASSPPKAETQYF	TGTGCCAGTAGTCCGCCGAAAGCGGAGACCCAGTACTTC
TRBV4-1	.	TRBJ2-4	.	CASSQGPTGVGNIQYF	TGCGCCAGCAGCCAAGGGCCGACAGGCGTCGGAAACATTCAGTACTTC
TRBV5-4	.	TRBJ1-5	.	CASSWGGAGQPQHF	TGTGCCAGCAGCTGGGGGGGGGCTGGTCAGCCCCAGCATTTT
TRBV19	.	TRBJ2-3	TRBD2	CASSIVSGGTDTQYF	TGTGCCAGTAGTATAGTTAGCGGGGGCACAGATACGCAGTATTTT
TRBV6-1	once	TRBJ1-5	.	CACQGISNQPQHF	TGTGCCTGTCAGGGGATAAGCAATCAGCCCCAGCATTTT
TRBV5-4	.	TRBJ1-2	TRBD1	CASGGQGLGGYTF	TGTGCCAGCGGGGGACAGGGCCTGGGTGGCTACACCTTC
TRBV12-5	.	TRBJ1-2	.	CASGSDTLPYGYTF	TGTGCTAGTGGTTCGGACACCTTACCCTATGGCTACACCTTC